The present T cell receptor beta chain was sequenced within a study of Ad26.COV2.S vaccination and SARS-CoV-2 variants. The CDR3 totals 17 residues. V gave up 2 bases and J gave up 3 bases; unmatched junction bases: 8. In germline, CDR1 is KGHDR, CDR2 SFDVKD. This table comes from immunoSEQ multiplex PCR, and its TCRdb copy is limited to in-frame clones, with some not included. The sample lists over 400,000 clones; about nine tenths were seen once. Treatment: 15 to 20 received Ad26.COV2.S at low or high dose, single or two shots; roughly 5 received placebo; per-sample allocation not given. Collection of samples fell on day 63 after the first vaccine or placebo injection. Participants' vaccine, an Ad26 vector, delivered Wuhan-strain SARS-CoV-2 spike.

The starting material was peripheral blood, obtained in a trial of Ad26.COV2.S vaccine versus placebo. The source is a person between 18 and 60 years old who received the Ad26.COV2.S COVID-19 vaccine or a placebo. This chain uses TRBV24-1 with TRBJ2-1, with TRBD1 identical over 8 bases. DNA of the CDR3: TGTGCCACCAGTGATTCAACTACAGGGGGGAACTACAATGAGCAGTTCTTC. It encodes CATSDSTTGGNYNEQFF.